This TCR beta chain was found in a study of cytomegalovirus exposure and HLA in healthy donors. Notes on the study in general: Productive rates of about 87% or about 30% were seen for most TCR beta V segments in an earlier analysis. By a later analysis, the bulk of CMV-associated TCR beta chains appeared HLA-restricted. Sequencing likely caused a cluster of highly shared sequence variants.

The table lists this clone with a count of one. Its target is unknown. The CDR3 sequence is 17 residues long. The V gene end was trimmed by 4 bases and the J gene end by 0 bases; junction bases not matched to a gene: 13. Germline V gene lookup returns CDR1 SGHRS and CDR2 YFSETQ. Researchers ran the PCR with 60 Vbeta and 13 Jbeta primers. The method was immunoSEQ multiplex PCR; TCRdb's version includes in-frame clones alone and lacks a portion of them. Among just over 150,000 clones listed, about 88% were seen once. This sequence was found in a young woman in good health and CMV-seronegative. This chain links TRBV5-1 with TRBJ2-7; 7 positions match TRBD1. Sequencing was performed on PBMCs. CDR3 bases: TGCGCCAGCAGCCTGGCCCCAGGGACAGCTAGCTCCTACGAGCAGTACTTC. It yields the protein CASSLAPGTASSYEQYF.